This T cell receptor (beta chain) is from a study of early T cells in non-severe SARS-CoV-2 infection. At the level of the study: Unsorted whole blood bulk RNA was sequenced, with unpaired chains. The study's findings and limits: Missing private and CD4 specificities, VDJdb matching favored anti-spike CD8 responses.

This clonotype was counted between two and nine times. Its matching antigen is unknown. The CDR3 has 13 amino acids. Trimming cost V 6 bases and J 0 bases, with 6 bases left between them. Attachment of unique molecular identifiers to individual cDNA molecules was performed. TCRdb re-derived calls from the 5' RACE reads in MiXCR, one entry per CDR3 protein. The table has tens of thousands of distinct CDR3 sequences, less than 15% seen once; the top ten hold approximately 4.7%. The TCR originated in an adult who was a healthcare worker with PCR-confirmed SARS-CoV-2 infection or an uninfected control (not recorded which). Sequenced: whole blood. This rearrangement joins TRBV12-3 or TRBV12-4 to TRBJ1-3; D is ambiguous. The CDR3 DNA reads as TGTGCCAGCAGACAGAGCTCTGGAAACACCATATATTTT. It yields the protein CASRQSSGNTIYF.